The clone carrying this TCR beta chain appeared once. The antigen is undetermined. The CDR3 consists of 14 residues. Trimming pared 3 bases from V and 1 base from J, leaving 9 bases between. Per germline, CDR1 LNHDA and CDR2 SQIVND (reference sequence). This record comes from a study of T cell responses to AZD1222 COVID-19 vaccine. Notes on the study in general: Spike was spanned by vaccine-associated CD4 TCRs, with dominance at 160-218 and 743-854. Spike-specific TCR breadth and depth went up after people got two AZD1222 doses. The repertoires were collected only after the peak T cell response. Most donors were white British and more were female, and clonal diversity was possibly underestimated.

Data came from immunoSEQ multiplex PCR; TCRdb stores just in-frame clones and leaves some out. This sample has roughly 120,000 clones, with roughly 93% found just once. The chain uses TRBV19 and TRBJ2-5, with unresolved D. This sequence was found in an adult in good health. The sequencing here drew on peripheral blood, taken on day 0 of AZD1222 vaccination. As DNA, the CDR3 is TGTGCCAGTAGTATTGGGCCAACCCAAGAGACCCAGTACTTC. This gives the protein CASSIGPTQETQYF.